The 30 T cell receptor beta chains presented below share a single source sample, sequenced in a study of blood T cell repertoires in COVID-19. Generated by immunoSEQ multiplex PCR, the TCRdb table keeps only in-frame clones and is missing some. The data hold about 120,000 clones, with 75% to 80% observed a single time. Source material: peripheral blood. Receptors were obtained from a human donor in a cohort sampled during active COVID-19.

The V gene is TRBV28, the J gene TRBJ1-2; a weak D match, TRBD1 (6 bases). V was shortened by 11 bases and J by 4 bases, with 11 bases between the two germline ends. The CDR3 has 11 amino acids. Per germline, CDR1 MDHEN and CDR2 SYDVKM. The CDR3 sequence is CAVTGGYGYTF. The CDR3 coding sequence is TGTGCCGTGACAGGAGGCTATGGCTACACCTTC.

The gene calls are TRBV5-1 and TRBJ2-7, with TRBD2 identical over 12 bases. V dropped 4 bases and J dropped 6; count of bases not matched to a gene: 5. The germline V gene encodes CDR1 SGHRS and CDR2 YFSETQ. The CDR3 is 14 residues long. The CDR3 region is CASSLLAGGGEQYF. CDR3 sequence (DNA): TGCGCCAGCAGCCTCCTAGCGGGGGGGGGCGAGCAGTACTTC. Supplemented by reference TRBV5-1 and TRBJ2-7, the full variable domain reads KAGVTQTPRYLIKTRGQQVTLSCSPISGHRSVSWYQQTPGQGLQFLFEYFSETQRNKGNFPGRFSGRQFSNSRSEMNVSTLELGDSALYLCASSLLAGGGEQYFGPGTRLTVT.

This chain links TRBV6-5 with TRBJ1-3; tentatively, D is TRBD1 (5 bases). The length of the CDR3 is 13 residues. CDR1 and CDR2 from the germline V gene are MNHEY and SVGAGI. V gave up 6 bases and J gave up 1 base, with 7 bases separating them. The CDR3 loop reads CASRQGSGNTIYF. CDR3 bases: TGTGCCAGCAGGCAGGGTTCTGGAAACACCATATATTTT.

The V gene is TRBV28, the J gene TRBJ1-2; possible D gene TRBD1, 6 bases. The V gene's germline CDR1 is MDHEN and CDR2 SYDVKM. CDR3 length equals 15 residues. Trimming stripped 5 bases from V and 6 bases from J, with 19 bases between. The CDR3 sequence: CASSVQQGVVDGYTF. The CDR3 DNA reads TGTGCCAGCAGTGTACAACAGGGAGTTGTGGATGGCTACACCTTC.

CDR3 in amino acids: CASSPRGLAVYEQYF. The CDR3 DNA is TGTGCCAGCAGTCCACGGGGACTAGCGGTCTACGAGCAGTACTTC. The chain links TRBV27 to TRBJ2-7, with TRBD2 identical over 11 bases. The CDR3 has 15 residues. The germline V gene has CDR1 MNHEY and CDR2 SMNVEV (reference sequence). V lost 5 bases to trimming and J lost 3 bases; unmatched junction nucleotides: 6.

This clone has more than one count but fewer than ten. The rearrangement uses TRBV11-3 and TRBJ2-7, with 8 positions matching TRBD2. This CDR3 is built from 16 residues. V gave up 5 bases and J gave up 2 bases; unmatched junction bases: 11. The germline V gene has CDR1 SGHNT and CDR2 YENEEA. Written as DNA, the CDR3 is TGTGCCAGCAGCCCGGCACTAGCGGATATTACCTACGAGCAGTACTTC. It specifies CASSPALADITYEQYF.

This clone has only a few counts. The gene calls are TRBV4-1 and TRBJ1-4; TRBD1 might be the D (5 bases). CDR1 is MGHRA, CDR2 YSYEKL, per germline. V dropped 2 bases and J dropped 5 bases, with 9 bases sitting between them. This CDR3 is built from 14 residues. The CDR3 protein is CASSQQGLNEKLFF. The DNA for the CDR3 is TGCGCCAGCAGCCAACAGGGTTTAAATGAAAAACTGTTTTTT.

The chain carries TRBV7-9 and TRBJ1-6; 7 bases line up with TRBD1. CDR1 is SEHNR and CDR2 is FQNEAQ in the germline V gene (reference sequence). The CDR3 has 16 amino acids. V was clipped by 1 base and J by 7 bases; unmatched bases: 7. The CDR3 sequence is CASSLVRGQGNSPLHF. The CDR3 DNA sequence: TGTGCCAGCAGCTTAGTAAGGGGGCAGGGCAATTCACCCCTCCACTTT.

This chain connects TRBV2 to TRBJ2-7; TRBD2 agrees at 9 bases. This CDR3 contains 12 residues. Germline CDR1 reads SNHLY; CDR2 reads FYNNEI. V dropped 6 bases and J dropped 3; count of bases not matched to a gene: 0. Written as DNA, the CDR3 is TGTGCCAGCAGGCGGGAGGGCTACGAGCAGTACTTC. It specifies CASRREGYEQYF.

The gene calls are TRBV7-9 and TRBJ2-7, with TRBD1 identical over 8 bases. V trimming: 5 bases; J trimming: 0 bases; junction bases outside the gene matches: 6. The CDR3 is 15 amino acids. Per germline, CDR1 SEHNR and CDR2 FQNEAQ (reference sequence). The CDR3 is CASSIAQGASYEQYF. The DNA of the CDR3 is TGTGCCAGCAGCATCGCGCAGGGGGCCTCCTACGAGCAGTACTTC.

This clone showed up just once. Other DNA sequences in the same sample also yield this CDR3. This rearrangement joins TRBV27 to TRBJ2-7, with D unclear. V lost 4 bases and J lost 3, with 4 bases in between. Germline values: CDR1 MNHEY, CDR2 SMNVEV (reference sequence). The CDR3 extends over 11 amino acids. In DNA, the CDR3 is TGTGCCAGCAGTTCCAGCTACGAGCAGTACTTC. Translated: CASSSSYEQYF.

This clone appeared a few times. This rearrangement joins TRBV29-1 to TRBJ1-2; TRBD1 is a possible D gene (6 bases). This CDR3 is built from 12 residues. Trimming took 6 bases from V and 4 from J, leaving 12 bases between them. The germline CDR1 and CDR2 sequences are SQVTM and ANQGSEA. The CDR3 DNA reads TGCAGCGTGGACAGTCTACTCTATGGCTACACCTTC. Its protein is CSVDSLLYGYTF. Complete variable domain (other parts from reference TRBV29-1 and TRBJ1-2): SAVISQKPSRDICQRGTSLTIQCQVDSQVTMMFWYRQQPGQSLTLIATANQGSEATYESGFVIDKFPISRPNLTFSTLTVSNMSPEDSSIYLCSVDSLLYGYTFGSGTRLTVV.

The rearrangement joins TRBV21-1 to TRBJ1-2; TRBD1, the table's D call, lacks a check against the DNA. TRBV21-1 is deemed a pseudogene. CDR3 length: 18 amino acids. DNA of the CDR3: TGTGCCAGCAGCAAACCGATAATGTTTTCGGACAGGGGATATGGCTACACCTTC. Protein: CASSKPIMFSDRGYGYTF.

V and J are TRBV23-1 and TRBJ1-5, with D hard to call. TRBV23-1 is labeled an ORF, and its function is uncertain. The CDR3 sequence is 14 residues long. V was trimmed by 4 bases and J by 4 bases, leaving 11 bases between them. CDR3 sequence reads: CASSPRTANQPQHF. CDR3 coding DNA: TGCGCCAGCAGTCCACGGACTGCTAATCAGCCCCAGCATTTT.

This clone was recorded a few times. CDR3 region: CASSPRQGDYEQYF. CDR3 DNA: TGTGCCAGCAGCCCCCGCCAGGGGGACTACGAGCAGTACTTC. J is TRBJ2-7 and V is TRBV7-9, with TRBD1 identical over 7 bases. In germline, CDR1 is SEHNR, CDR2 FQNEAQ (reference sequence). This CDR3 spans 14 amino acids. V shed 5 bases, J shed 3 bases, and the junction held 7 bases outside the gene matches.

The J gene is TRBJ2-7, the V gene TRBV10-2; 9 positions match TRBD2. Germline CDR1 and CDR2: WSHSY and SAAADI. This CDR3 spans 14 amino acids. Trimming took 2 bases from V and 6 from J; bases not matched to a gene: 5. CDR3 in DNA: TGCGCCAGCAGTGAGGGCGGGAGGGCCTCCGAGCAGTACTTC. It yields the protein CASSEGGRASEQYF.

CDR3 DNA: TGTGCCAGCAGCCCAGACAACTCCTACGAGCAGTACTTC. Translated: CASSPDNSYEQYF. The V call is TRBV7-6, the J call TRBJ2-7; D remains unclear. The CDR3 contains 13 residues. V gave up 5 bases and J gave up 0 bases, with 8 bases separating them. Germline values: CDR1 SGHVS, CDR2 FNYEAQ.

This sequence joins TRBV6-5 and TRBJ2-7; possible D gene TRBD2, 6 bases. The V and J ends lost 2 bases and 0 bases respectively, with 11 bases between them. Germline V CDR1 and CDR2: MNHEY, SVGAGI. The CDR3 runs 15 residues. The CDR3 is CASSYGGTLSYEQYF. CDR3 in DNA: TGTGCCAGCAGTTACGGGGGGACGCTCTCCTACGAGCAGTACTTC.

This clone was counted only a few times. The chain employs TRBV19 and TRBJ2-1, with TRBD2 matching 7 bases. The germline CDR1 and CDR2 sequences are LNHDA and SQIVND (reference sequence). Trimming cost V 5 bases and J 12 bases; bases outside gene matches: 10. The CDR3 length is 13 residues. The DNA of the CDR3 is TGTGCCAGTAGTTTTCCGGGACTACTCGGGCAGTTCTTC. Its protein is CASSFPGLLGQFF.

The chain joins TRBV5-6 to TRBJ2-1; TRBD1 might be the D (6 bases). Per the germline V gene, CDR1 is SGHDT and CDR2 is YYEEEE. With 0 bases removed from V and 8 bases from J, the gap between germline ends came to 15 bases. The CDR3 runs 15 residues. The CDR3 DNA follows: TGTGCCAGCAGCTTGGGGGGGCTCCCCCTGGATGAGCAGTTCTTC. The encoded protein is CASSLGGLPLDEQFF.

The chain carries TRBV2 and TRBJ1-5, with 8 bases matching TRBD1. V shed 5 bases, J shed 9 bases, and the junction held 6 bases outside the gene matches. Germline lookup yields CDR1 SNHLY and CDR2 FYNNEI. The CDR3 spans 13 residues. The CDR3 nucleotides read TGTGCCAGCAGTCCGAAGACAGGGGTGCCCCAGCATTTT. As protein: CASSPKTGVPQHF.

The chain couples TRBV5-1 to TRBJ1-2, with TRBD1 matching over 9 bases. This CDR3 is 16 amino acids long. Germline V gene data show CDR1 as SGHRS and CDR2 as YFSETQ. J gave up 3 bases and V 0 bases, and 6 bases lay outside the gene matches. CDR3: CASSLAYRGLDYGYTF. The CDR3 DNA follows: TGCGCCAGCAGCTTGGCCTACAGGGGGCTGGACTATGGCTACACCTTC.

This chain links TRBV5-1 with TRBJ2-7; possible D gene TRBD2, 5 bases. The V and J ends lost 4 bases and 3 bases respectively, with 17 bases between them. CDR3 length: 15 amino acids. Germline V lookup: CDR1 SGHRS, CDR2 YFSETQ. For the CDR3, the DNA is TGCGCCAGCAGCCCCGGGGAAGGTAGCAGCTACGAGCAGTACTTC. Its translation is CASSPGEGSSYEQYF.

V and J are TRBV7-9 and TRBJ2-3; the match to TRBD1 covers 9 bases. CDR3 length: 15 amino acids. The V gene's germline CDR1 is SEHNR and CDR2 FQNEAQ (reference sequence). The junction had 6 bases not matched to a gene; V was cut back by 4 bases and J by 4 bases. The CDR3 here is CASSSGQGSADTQYF. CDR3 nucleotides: TGTGCCAGCAGCTCGGGACAGGGTAGTGCAGATACGCAGTATTTT.

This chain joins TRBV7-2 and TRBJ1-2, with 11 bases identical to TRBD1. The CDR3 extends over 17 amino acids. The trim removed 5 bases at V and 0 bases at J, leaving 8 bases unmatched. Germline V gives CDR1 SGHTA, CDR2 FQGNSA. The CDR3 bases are TGTGCCAGCAGCGATACCGGGGGACAGGGGGCTAACTATGGCTACACCTTC. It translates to CASSDTGGQGANYGYTF.

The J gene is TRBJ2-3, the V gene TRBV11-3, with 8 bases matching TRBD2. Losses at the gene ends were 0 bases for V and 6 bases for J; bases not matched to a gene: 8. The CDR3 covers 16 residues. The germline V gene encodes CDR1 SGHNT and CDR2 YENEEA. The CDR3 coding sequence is TGTGCCAGCAGCTTAGATCCGACCGGGGGGGGTGATACGCAGTATTTT. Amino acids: CASSLDPTGGGDTQYF.

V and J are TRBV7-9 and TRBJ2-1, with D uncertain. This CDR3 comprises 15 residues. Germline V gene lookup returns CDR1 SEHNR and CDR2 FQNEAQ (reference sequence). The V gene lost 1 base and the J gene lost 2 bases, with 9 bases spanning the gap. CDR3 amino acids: CASSLGGLTYNEQFF. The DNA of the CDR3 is TGTGCCAGCAGCTTAGGAGGTTTGACCTACAATGAGCAGTTCTTC.

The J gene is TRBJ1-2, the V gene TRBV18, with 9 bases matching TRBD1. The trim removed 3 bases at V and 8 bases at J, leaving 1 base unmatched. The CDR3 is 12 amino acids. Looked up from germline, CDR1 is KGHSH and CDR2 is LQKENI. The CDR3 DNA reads TGTGCCAGCTCACCTGGACAGGGGGGCTACACCTTC. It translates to CASSPGQGGYTF.

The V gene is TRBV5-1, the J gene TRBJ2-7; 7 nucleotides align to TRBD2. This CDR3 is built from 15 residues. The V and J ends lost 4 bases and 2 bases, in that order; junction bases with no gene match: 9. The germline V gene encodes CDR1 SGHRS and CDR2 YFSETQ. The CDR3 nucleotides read TGCGCCAGCAGCGCATTCTCCGGGACTACCTACGAGCAGTACTTC. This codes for CASSAFSGTTYEQYF.

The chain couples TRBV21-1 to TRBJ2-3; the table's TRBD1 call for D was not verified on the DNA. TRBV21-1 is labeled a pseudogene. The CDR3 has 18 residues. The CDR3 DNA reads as TGTGCCAACGACAGGGGGCGGTCGGGAGGACCGAGCGGGGATACGCAGTATTTT. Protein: CANDRGRSGGPSGDTQYF.